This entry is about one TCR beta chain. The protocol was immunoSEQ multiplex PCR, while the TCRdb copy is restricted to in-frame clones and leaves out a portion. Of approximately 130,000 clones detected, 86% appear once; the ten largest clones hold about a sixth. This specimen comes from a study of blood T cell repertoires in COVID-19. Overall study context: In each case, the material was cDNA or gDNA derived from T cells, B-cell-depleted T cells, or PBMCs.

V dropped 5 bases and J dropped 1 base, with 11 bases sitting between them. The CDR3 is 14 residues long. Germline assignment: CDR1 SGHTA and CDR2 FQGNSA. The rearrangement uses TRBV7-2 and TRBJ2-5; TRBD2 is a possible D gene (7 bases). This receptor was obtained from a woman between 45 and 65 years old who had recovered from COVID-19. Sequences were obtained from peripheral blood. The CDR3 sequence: CASSIRGGQETQYF. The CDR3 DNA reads TGTGCCAGCAGCATAAGGGGGGGCCAAGAGACCCAGTACTTC.